Below, 8 T cell receptor beta chains from the same sample are listed, as sequenced in a study of blood T cell repertoires in COVID-19. The data were produced by immunoSEQ multiplex PCR, yet TCRdb's version contains in-frame clones alone and is incomplete. The sample lists 210,000 or so clones; about 86% were seen once. Sequencing was carried out using peripheral blood. These receptors were taken from a man younger than 35 with active or convalescent COVID-19.

This chain uses TRBV5-5 with TRBJ1-1; 7 nucleotides agree with TRBD1. This CDR3 comprises 13 residues. V lost 5 bases to trimming and J lost 6 bases; unmatched junction nucleotides: 7. Germline V gene lookup returns CDR1 SGHKS and CDR2 YYEKEE (reference sequence). CDR3 bases: TGTGCCAGCAGTTCCATTCAGGGGGCTGAAGCTTTCTTT. Translation: CASSSIQGAEAFF.

The chain recombines TRBV28 with TRBJ1-1; D remains unclear. The length of the CDR3 is 17 residues. The ends were cut back, 2 bases at V and 8 bases at J, with 24 bases in the middle. The germline V gene has CDR1 MDHEN and CDR2 SYDVKM. The DNA of the CDR3 is TGTGCCAGCAGTTTACCCCAGAAAGGGAGGTGGGGAAGAGAAGCTTTCTTT. Protein product: CASSLPQKGRWGREAFF. Combining the CDR3 with reference TRBV28 and TRBJ1-1 gives the whole variable domain DVKVTQSSRYLVKRTGEKVFLECVQDMDHENMFWYRQDPGLGLRLIYFSYDVKMKEKGDIPEGYSVSREKKERFSLILESASTNQTSMYLCASSLPQKGRWGREAFFGQGTRLTVV.

The chain carries TRBV5-1 and TRBJ2-3, with unresolved D. V lost 5 bases and J 4 bases, leaving 8 bases between the germline ends. The CDR3 sequence is 12 residues long. The germline V gene has CDR1 SGHRS and CDR2 YFSETQ. CDR3 amino acids: CASSTPSDTQYF. The CDR3 region has the DNA TGCGCCAGCAGTACTCCCTCAGATACGCAGTATTTT.

This chain connects TRBV5-1 to TRBJ2-1, with 10 bases aligning to TRBD1. Germline values: CDR1 SGHRS, CDR2 YFSETQ. V shed 1 base and J 4 bases; nucleotides not matched to a gene: 8. This CDR3 is built from 17 residues. The CDR3 reads CASSLQVLGQGYNEQFF. In nucleotides, the CDR3 is TGCGCCAGCAGCTTGCAAGTTTTGGGACAGGGGTACAATGAGCAGTTCTTC.

The chain employs TRBV7-9 and TRBJ1-1; the D gene is possibly TRBD1 (5 bases). Looked up from germline, CDR1 is SEHNR and CDR2 is FQNEAQ (reference sequence). With 1 base removed from V and 4 bases from J, the gap between germline ends came to 10 bases. The CDR3 loop spans 14 amino acids. The CDR3 here is CASSLEQGATEAFF. As DNA, the CDR3 is TGTGCCAGCAGCTTAGAGCAGGGTGCCACTGAAGCTTTCTTT.

The chain has TRBV6-5 and TRBJ1-5; a weak D match, TRBD1 (5 bases). The CDR3 length is 14 residues. CDR1 and CDR2 from the germline V gene are MNHEY and SVGAGI. Trimming pared 7 bases from V and 0 bases from J, leaving 10 bases between. The CDR3 coding sequence is TGTGCCAGCAAACAGGAGCTTAGCAATCAGCCCCAGCATTTT. Its protein product is CASKQELSNQPQHF.

CDR3 amino acids: CASSLLAGIQYNEQFF. The CDR3 DNA reads as TGTGCCAGCAGTTTATTGGCGGGGATCCAATACAATGAGCAGTTCTTC. V usage is TRBV27 and J usage is TRBJ2-1; TRBD2 might be the D (6 bases). The CDR3 extends over 16 amino acids. Between the trimmed V and J ends, which lost 1 base and 4 bases, there was a span of 14 bases. Germline values: CDR1 MNHEY, CDR2 SMNVEV (reference sequence).

This chain connects TRBV7-9 to TRBJ1-2; D may be TRBD1 (5 bases). The length of the CDR3 is 14 residues. V lost 5 bases, J lost 9 bases, and 19 bases lay in between. Per the germline V gene, CDR1 is SEHNR and CDR2 is FQNEAQ (reference sequence). The CDR3, as DNA: TGTGCCAGCAGCGTCTCAGACGGCTCAGGGAGCTACACCTTC. Protein product: CASSVSDGSGSYTF.